These 13 T cell receptor beta chains originate from one sample sequenced in a study of cytomegalovirus exposure and HLA in healthy donors. The table came from immunoSEQ multiplex PCR; TCRdb's copy has only in-frame clones and leaves some out. The sample comprises 100,000 to 130,000 clones, approximately 85% of which are singletons, and around 3% rests with the top ten. Sequenced sample: PBMCs. These receptors all come from a young woman in good health and CMV-seronegative.

J is TRBJ1-3 and V is TRBV5-1; a possible D gene is TRBD1 (5 bases). The V end was cut by 4 bases, the J end by 4 bases, with 9 bases between. This CDR3 comprises 13 residues. Germline V gives CDR1 SGHRS, CDR2 YFSETQ. This CDR3 is CASSPGGGNTIYF. In DNA form, the CDR3 reads TGCGCCAGCAGCCCGGGGGGAGGAAACACCATATATTTT.

The V and J genes are TRBV6-6 and TRBJ2-7, with D maybe TRBD2 (5 bases). Deletions cut 6 bases from V and 6 bases from J, with 18 bases between. The CDR3 has 14 residues. Germline V gene sequence: CDR1 MNHNY, CDR2 SVGAGI (reference sequence). CDR3 nucleotides: TGTGCCAGCAGCCTCCCTGTACTAGTGGCCGAGCAGTACTTC. This sequence encodes CASSLPVLVAEQYF.

The CDR3, as DNA: TGTGCCATCAGTGAGGGGGGGGCTCAGCCCCAGCATTTT. Protein sequence: CAISEGGAQPQHF. The chain has TRBV10-3 and TRBJ1-5; the D gene is possibly TRBD1 (6 bases). CDR1 and CDR2 from the germline V gene are ENHRY and SYGVKD. This CDR3 spans 13 amino acids. V was trimmed by 2 bases and J by 6 bases, leaving 8 bases between them.

V is TRBV7-2 and J is TRBJ1-5, with a possible D match to TRBD1 (6 bases). Germline V gives CDR1 SGHTA, CDR2 FQGNSA. The germline V and J ends were trimmed by 3 bases and 2 bases, with 8 bases remaining between them. CDR3 length: 14 amino acids. The CDR3 loop is CASSLPGGNQPQHF. CDR3 in DNA: TGTGCCAGCAGCTTGCCAGGGGGCAATCAGCCCCAGCATTTT.

The J gene is TRBJ2-1, the V gene TRBV5-6; D is possibly TRBD2 (6 bases). Germline values: CDR1 SGHDT, CDR2 YYEEEE. Trimming took 6 bases from V and 4 from J, leaving 17 bases between them. The CDR3 extends over 15 amino acids. The CDR3 region is CASKTGTANYNEQFF. The CDR3 DNA is TGTGCCAGCAAAACCGGGACTGCGAATTACAATGAGCAGTTCTTC.

In DNA, the CDR3 is TGTGCCAGCAGTGTTATGGGAGTTAGCAATCAGCCCCAGCATTTT. Residues: CASSVMGVSNQPQHF. The chain joins TRBV6-1 to TRBJ1-5, with D unresolved. The germline gives CDR1 MNHNS, CDR2 SASEGT. V was shortened by 4 bases and J by 0 bases, with 10 bases between the two germline ends. The CDR3 has 15 amino acids.

The CDR3 coding sequence is TGTGCCAGCAGCCCCCTTAAGGGGTACAATGAGCAGTTCTTC. As protein: CASSPLKGYNEQFF. The gene calls are TRBV11-2 and TRBJ2-1; weak D call: TRBD1 (5 bases). CDR1 and CDR2 from the germline V gene are SGHAT and FQNNGV. This CDR3 has 14 residues. The V end was cut by 5 bases, the J end by 4 bases, with 12 bases between.

The J gene is TRBJ1-2, the V gene TRBV7-8, with D uncertain. The CDR3 extends over 12 amino acids. Looked up from germline, CDR1 is SGHVS and CDR2 is FQNEAQ. Trimming shortened V by 1 base and J by 7 bases, and 7 bases separated the two germline ends. CDR3 nucleotide sequence: TGTGCCAGCAGCTTAGGCCCCGGTGGCTACACCTTC. Its protein product is CASSLGPGGYTF.

This rearrangement joins TRBV19 to TRBJ1-1, with D unresolved. Per the germline V gene, CDR1 is LNHDA and CDR2 is SQIVND (reference sequence). The CDR3 runs 14 residues. Trimming left V 6 bases short and J 4 bases short, with 15 bases between. CDR3 nucleotide sequence: TGTGCCAGTAGGAGGAGCCCGGCGGTCACTGAAGCTTTCTTT. Translated, it gives CASRRSPAVTEAFF.

This chain joins TRBV28 and TRBJ1-5, with D hard to call. The V end lost 2 bases, the J end lost 3 bases, and 17 bases lay between the germline ends. Germline V CDR1 and CDR2: MDHEN, SYDVKM. The CDR3 runs 17 residues. This chain's CDR3 is CASSLPRAGIFNQPQHF. CDR3 coding DNA: TGTGCCAGCAGTTTACCCCGGGCGGGAATTTTCAATCAGCCCCAGCATTTT.

The chain carries TRBV11-2 and TRBJ1-3, with D perhaps matching TRBD1 (6 bases). The germline V and J ends were trimmed by 1 base and 4 bases, with 20 bases remaining between them. CDR1 is SGHAT and CDR2 is FQNNGV in the germline V gene. The CDR3 is made up of 18 amino acids. The CDR3 loop reads CASSLGDTFAPSGNTIYF. The CDR3 nucleotides read TGTGCCAGCAGCTTAGGGGACACCTTCGCCCCATCGGGAAACACCATATATTTT.

The rearrangement joins TRBV19 to TRBJ1-5; D is undetermined. Trimming shortened V by 2 bases and J by 3 bases, and 8 bases separated the two germline ends. This CDR3 contains 14 residues. In germline, CDR1 is LNHDA, CDR2 SQIVND (reference sequence). CDR3 protein: CASSIPSNNQPQHF. CDR3 coding DNA: TGTGCCAGTAGTATACCCAGTAACAATCAGCCCCAGCATTTT.

This clone appeared a single time. The V and J genes are TRBV6-1 and TRBJ1-3; no clear D gene. This CDR3 is 15 amino acids long. Trimming removed 1 base from V and 0 bases from J, with 7 bases in between. From germline, CDR1 is MNHNS and CDR2 SASEGT. CDR3 sequence reads: CASSEGPSSGNTIYF. The CDR3 coding sequence is TGTGCCAGCAGTGAAGGACCTAGCTCTGGAAACACCATATATTTT.